This T cell receptor (beta chain) was found in a study of blood T cell repertoires in COVID-19. The protocol was immunoSEQ multiplex PCR, while the TCRdb copy is restricted to in-frame clones and leaves out a portion. The repertoire consists of about 380,000 clones, with around 87% occurring once and the leading ten covering approximately 1.2%. V gave up 2 bases and J gave up 4 bases, with 11 bases separating them. This CDR3 is built from 14 residues. Per the germline V gene, CDR1 is MNHEY and CDR2 is SVGAGI. Sequences were obtained from PBMCs or T cells enriched from blood (not recorded which). This TCR came from a young man who had recovered from COVID-19. V and J are TRBV6-5 and TRBJ1-2; D may be TRBD1 (6 bases). The CDR3 reads CASSYGTRGYGYTF. CDR3 nucleotides: TGTGCCAGCAGTTACGGGACACGAGGCTATGGCTACACCTTC.